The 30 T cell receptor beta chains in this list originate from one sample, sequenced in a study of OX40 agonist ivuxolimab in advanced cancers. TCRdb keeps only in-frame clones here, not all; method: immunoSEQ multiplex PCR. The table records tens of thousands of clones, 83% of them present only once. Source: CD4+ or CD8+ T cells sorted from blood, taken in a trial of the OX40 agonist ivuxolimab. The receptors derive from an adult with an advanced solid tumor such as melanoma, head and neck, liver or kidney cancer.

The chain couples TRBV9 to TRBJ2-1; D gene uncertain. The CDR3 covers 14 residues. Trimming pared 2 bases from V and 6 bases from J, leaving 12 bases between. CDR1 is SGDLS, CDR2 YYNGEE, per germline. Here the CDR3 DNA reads TGTGCCAGCAGCGTGTCCGGGTCAGGCAATGAGCAGTTCTTC. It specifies CASSVSGSGNEQFF.

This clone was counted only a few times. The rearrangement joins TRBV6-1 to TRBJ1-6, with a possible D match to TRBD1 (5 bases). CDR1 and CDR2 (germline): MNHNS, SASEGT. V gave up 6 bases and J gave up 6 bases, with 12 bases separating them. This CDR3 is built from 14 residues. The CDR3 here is CASSGTGGNSPLHF. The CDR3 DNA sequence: TGTGCCAGCAGCGGGACGGGGGGTAATTCACCCCTCCACTTT.

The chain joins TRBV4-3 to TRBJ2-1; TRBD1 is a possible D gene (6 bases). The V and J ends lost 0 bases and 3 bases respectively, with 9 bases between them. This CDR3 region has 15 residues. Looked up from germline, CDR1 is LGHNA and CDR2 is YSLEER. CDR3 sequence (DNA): TGCGCCAGCAGCCAAGATGGGACAAACTACAATGAGCAGTTCTTC. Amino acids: CASSQDGTNYNEQFF.

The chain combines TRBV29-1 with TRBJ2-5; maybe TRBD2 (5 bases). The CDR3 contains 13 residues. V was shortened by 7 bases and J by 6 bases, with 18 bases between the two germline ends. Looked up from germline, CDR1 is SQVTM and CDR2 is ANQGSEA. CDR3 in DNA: TGCAGCGCTACCGGGGTTTTTAGTCAGACCCAGTACTTC. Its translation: CSATGVFSQTQYF.

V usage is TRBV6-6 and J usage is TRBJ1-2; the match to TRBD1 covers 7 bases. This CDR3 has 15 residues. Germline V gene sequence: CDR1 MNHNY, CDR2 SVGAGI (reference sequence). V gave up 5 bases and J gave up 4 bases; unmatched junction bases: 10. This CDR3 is CASSGTEGEAYGYTF. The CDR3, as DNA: TGTGCCAGCAGTGGGACAGAGGGAGAGGCCTATGGCTACACCTTC.

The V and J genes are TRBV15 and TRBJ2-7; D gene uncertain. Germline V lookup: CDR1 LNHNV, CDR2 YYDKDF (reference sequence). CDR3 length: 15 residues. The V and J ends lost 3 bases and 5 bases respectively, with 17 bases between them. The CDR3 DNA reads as TGTGCCACCAGCAGTGGTGTGGGGTCTGACCACGAGCAGTACTTC. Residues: CATSSGVGSDHEQYF.

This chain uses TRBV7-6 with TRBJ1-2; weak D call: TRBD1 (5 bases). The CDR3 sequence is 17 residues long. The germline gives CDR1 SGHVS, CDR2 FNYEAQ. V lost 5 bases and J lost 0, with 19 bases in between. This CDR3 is CASSTHPGTDPNYGYTF. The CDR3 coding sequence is TGTGCCAGCAGCACACACCCCGGGACGGACCCTAACTATGGCTACACCTTC.

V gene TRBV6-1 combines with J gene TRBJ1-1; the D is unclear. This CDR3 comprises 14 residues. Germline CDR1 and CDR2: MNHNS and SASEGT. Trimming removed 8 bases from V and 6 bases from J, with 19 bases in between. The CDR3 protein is CASPAGPGSAEAFF. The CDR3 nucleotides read TGTGCCAGCCCAGCCGGGCCTGGCTCGGCTGAAGCTTTCTTT.

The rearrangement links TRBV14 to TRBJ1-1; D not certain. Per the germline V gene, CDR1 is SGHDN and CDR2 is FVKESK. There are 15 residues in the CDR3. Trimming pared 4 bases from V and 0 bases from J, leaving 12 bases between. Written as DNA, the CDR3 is TGTGCCAGCAGCCCCGAGCCGACAATGAACACTGAAGCTTTCTTT. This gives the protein CASSPEPTMNTEAFF.

CDR3 bases: TGTGCCAGCAGCTTAGCCGCCGCGGGGGTAGAAGCTTTCTTT. This translates into CASSLAAAGVEAFF. The chain recombines TRBV7-9 with TRBJ1-1, with a tentative D call TRBD1 (5 bases). The length of the CDR3 is 14 residues. Germline V gene data show CDR1 as SEHNR and CDR2 as FQNEAQ (reference sequence). V lost 0 bases and J lost 8, with 13 bases in between.

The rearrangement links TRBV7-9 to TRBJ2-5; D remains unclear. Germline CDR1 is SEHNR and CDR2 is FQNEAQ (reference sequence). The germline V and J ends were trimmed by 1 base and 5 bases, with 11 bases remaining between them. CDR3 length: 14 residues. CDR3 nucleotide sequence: TGTGCCAGCAGCTTAGGGACGGCTTCGGAGACCCAGTACTTC. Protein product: CASSLGTASETQYF.

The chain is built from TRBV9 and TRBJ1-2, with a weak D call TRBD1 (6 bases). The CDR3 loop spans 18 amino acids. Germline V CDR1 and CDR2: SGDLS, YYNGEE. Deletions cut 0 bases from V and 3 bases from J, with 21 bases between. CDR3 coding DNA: TGTGCCAGCAGCGTAGAAGCGTACGGGGGGCGGTCTGACTATGGCTACACCTTC. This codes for CASSVEAYGGRSDYGYTF.

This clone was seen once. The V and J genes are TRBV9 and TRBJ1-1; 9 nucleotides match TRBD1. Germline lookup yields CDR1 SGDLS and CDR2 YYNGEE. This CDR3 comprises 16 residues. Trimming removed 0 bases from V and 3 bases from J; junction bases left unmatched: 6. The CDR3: CASSVGGQGSHTEAFF. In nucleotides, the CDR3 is TGTGCCAGCAGCGTAGGTGGACAGGGGTCTCACACTGAAGCTTTCTTT.

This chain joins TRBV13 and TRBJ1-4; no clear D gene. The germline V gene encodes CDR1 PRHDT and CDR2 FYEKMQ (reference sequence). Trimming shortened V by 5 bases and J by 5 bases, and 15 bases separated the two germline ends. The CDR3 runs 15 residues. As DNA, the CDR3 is TGTGCCAGCAGCCTATGGGCGGGCAGCAATGAAAAACTGTTTTTT. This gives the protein CASSLWAGSNEKLFF.

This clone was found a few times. The CDR3 DNA sequence: TGTGCCAGCATACAGATAATGAACACTGAAGCTTTCTTT. Translating it yields CASIQIMNTEAFF. The chain uses TRBV6-6 and TRBJ1-1; D remains ambiguous. This CDR3 is built from 13 residues. V lost 7 bases and J lost 0, with 9 bases in between. Per germline, CDR1 MNHNY and CDR2 SVGAGI (reference sequence).

This CDR3 is CASSDKGTGAFNSPLHF. The DNA for the CDR3 is TGTGCCAGCAGTGATAAAGGTACAGGGGCTTTCAATTCACCCCTCCACTTT. The V gene is TRBV6-1, the J gene TRBJ1-6; 7 bases are a match to TRBD1. The CDR3 contains 17 residues. Germline CDR1 MNHNS, CDR2 SASEGT. After removal of 3 bases from V and 7 bases from J, the junction contained 12 bases not matched to a gene.

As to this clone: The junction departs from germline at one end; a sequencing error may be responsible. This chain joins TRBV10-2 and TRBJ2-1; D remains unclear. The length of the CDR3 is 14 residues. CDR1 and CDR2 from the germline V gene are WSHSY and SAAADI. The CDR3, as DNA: TGCGCCAGCAGTCCCGGGTTAGTCTACCATGAGCAGTTCTTC. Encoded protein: CASSPGLVYHEQFF.

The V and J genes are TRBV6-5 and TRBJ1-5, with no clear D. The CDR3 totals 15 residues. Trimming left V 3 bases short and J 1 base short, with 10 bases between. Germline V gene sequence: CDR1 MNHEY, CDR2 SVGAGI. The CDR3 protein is CASSYLGVSNQPQHF. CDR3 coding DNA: TGTGCCAGCAGTTATCTCGGGGTAAGCAATCAGCCCCAGCATTTT.

The CDR3 region is CASSLVGVNTEAFF. Written as DNA, the CDR3 is TGTGCCAGCAGCTTAGTCGGGGTGAACACTGAAGCTTTCTTT. The chain joins TRBV13 to TRBJ1-1; D is uncertain. The CDR3 spans 14 residues. V was trimmed by 1 base and J by 0 bases, leaving 6 bases between them. CDR1 and CDR2 (germline): PRHDT, FYEKMQ (reference sequence).

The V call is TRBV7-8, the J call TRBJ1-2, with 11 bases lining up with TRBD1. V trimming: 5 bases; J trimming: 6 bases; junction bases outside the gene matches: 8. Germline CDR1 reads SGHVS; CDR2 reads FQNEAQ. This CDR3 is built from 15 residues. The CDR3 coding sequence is TGTGCCAGCAGCCACGGACAGGGGGCTCGGGATGGCTACACCTTC. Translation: CASSHGQGARDGYTF.

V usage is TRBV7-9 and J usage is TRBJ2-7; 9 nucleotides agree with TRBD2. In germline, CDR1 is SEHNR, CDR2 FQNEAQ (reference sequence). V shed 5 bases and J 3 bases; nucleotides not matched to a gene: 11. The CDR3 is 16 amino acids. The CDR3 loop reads CASSGSGGRESYEQYF. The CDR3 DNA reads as TGTGCCAGCAGCGGTAGCGGGGGCCGGGAGAGCTACGAGCAGTACTTC.

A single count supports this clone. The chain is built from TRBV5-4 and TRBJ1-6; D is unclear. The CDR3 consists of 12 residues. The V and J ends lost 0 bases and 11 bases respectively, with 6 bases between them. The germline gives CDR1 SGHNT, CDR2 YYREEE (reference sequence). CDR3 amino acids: CASSLGETPLHF. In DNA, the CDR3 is TGTGCCAGCAGCTTGGGGGAGACACCCCTCCACTTT. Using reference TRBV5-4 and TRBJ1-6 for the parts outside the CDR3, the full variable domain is ETGVTQSPTHLIKTRGQQVTLRCSSQSGHNTVSWYQQALGQGPQFIFQYYREEENGRGNFPPRFSGLQFPNYSSELNVNALELDDSALYLCASSLGETPLHFGNGTRLTVT.

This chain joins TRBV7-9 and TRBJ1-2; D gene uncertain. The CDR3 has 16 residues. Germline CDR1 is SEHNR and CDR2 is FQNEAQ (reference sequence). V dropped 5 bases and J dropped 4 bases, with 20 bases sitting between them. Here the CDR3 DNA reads TGTGCCAGCAGCAACCCCGATGGGGTTTGGAGCTATGGCTACACCTTC. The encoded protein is CASSNPDGVWSYGYTF.

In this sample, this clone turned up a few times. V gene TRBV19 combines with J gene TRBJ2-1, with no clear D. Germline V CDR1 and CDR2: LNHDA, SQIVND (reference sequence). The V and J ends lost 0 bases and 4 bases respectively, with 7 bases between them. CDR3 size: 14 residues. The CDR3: CASSIDGVYNEQFF. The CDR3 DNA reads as TGTGCCAGTAGTATAGACGGAGTATACAATGAGCAGTTCTTC.

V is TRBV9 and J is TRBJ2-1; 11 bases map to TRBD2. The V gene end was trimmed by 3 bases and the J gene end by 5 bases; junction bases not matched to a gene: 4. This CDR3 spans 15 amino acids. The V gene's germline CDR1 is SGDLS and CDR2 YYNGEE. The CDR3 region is CASSARLAGNNEQFF. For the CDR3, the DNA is TGTGCCAGCAGCGCCAGACTAGCGGGGAACAATGAGCAGTTCTTC.

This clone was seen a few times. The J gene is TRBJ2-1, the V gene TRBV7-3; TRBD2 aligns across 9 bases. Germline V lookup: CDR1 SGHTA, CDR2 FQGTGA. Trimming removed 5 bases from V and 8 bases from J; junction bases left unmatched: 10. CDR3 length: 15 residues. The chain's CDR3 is CASSTLAGSSDEQFF. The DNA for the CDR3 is TGTGCCAGCAGCACACTAGCGGGCTCTTCGGATGAGCAGTTCTTC.

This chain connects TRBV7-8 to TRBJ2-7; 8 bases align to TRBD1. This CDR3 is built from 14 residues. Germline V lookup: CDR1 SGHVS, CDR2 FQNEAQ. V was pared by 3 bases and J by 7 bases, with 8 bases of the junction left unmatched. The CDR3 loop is CASSFKDRVREQYF. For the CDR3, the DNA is TGTGCCAGCAGCTTCAAGGACAGGGTCCGAGAGCAGTACTTC.

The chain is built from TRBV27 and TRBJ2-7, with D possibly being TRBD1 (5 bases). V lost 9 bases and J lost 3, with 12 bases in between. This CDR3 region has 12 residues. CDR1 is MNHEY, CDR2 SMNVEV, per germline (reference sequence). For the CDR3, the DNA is TGTGCCAGTCGTACAGGCGGCTACGAGCAGTACTTC. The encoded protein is CASRTGGYEQYF.

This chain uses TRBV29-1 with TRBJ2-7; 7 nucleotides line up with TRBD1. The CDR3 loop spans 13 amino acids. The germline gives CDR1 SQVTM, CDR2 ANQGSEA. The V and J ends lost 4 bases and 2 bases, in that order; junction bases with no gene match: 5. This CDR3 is CSVVGTDAYEQYF. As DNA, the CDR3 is TGCAGCGTTGTGGGGACAGATGCCTACGAGCAGTACTTC.

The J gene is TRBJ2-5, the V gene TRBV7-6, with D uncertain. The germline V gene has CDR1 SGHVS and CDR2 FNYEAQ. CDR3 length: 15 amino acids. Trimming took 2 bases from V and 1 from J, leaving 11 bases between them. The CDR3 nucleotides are TGTGCCAGCAGCTTATATCGGCGGACCCAAGAGACCCAGTACTTC. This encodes CASSLYRRTQETQYF. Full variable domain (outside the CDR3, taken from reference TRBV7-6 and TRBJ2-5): GAGVSQSPRYKVTKRGQDVALRCDPISGHVSLYWYRQALGQGPEFLTYFNYEAQQDKSGLPNDRFSAERPEGSISTLTIQRTEQRDSAMYRCASSLYRRTQETQYFGPGTRLLVL.